One sample yielded the 32 T cell receptor beta chains listed below, sequenced in a study of blood T cell repertoires in COVID-19. Profiled with immunoSEQ multiplex PCR; TCRdb holds only in-frame clones, not every one. The table lists 150,000 to 180,000 clones, approximately 83% of them singletons, with 9.5% to 13% in the top ten. Material: peripheral blood. The receptors were gathered from a woman in her sixties or seventies with COVID-19, enrolled during active disease.

This chain uses TRBV9 with TRBJ1-2; D not resolved. CDR3 length equals 13 residues. The V gene's germline CDR1 is SGDLS and CDR2 YYNGEE. The V end was cut by 0 bases, the J end by 3 bases, with 6 bases between. The CDR3 spells CASSVVHDYGYTF. The CDR3 nucleotides are TGTGCCAGCAGCGTAGTTCATGACTATGGCTACACCTTC.

The chain combines TRBV19 with TRBJ1-2, with 10 bases lining up with TRBD1. J was trimmed by 8 bases and V by 3 bases; bases with no gene match: 9. The CDR3 runs to 15 residues. Germline CDR1 LNHDA, CDR2 SQIVND (reference sequence). CDR3 protein: CASSMFGDRGYGYTF. In DNA form, the CDR3 reads TGTGCCAGTAGTATGTTTGGGGACAGGGGCTACGGCTACACCTTC.

V and J are TRBV19 and TRBJ2-7; tentative D call: TRBD2 (5 bases). This CDR3 contains 12 residues. V was trimmed by 4 bases and J by 7 bases, leaving 11 bases between them. Germline assignment: CDR1 LNHDA and CDR2 SQIVND (reference sequence). The CDR3 DNA follows: TGTGCCAGTAGTAGCAGGACGGGGGAGCAGTACTTC. This encodes CASSSRTGEQYF.

This clone was observed a few times. The V call is TRBV20-1, the J call TRBJ1-4; no clear D. There are 15 residues in the CDR3. The V and J ends lost 3 bases and 4 bases respectively, with 15 bases between them. Germline-derived CDR1 and CDR2 are DFQATT and SNEGSKA (reference sequence). CDR3 sequence reads: CSASLPAVVNEKLFF. The CDR3 nucleotides read TGCAGTGCTAGTCTTCCCGCGGTGGTTAATGAAAAACTGTTTTTT.

The chain uses TRBV6-5 and TRBJ2-6; D uncertain. This CDR3 is built from 16 residues. Trimming shortened V by 2 bases and J by 0 bases, and 8 bases separated the two germline ends. Germline CDR1 reads MNHEY; CDR2 reads SVGAGI. In nucleotides, the CDR3 is TGTGCCAGCAGTTACACAGTTGACTCTGGGGCCAACGTCCTGACTTTC. It is translated as CASSYTVDSGANVLTF.

The V call is TRBV6-2 or TRBV6-3, the J call TRBJ1-5; D is possibly TRBD1 (5 bases). Trimming removed 2 bases from V and 1 base from J, with 6 bases in between. The length of the CDR3 is 14 residues. Germline-derived CDR1 and CDR2 are MNHEY and SVGEGT. The CDR3 DNA reads TGTGCCAGCAGTTACGGGGGGAGCAATCAGCCCCAGCATTTT. Its translation: CASSYGGSNQPQHF.

J is TRBJ1-1 and V is TRBV4-1; 9 positions match TRBD1. The V segment lost 4 bases and the J segment 0 bases; nucleotides outside the gene matches: 0. Per the germline V gene, CDR1 is MGHRA and CDR2 is YSYEKL. The CDR3 has 14 residues. The CDR3 region has the DNA TGCGCCAGCAGCCGGGACAGGGTGAACACTGAAGCTTTCTTT. Protein product: CASSRDRVNTEAFF.

The chain couples TRBV5-1 to TRBJ1-1, with no clear D. Germline values: CDR1 SGHRS, CDR2 YFSETQ. Trimming pared 2 bases from V and 4 bases from J, leaving 18 bases between. The CDR3 covers 16 residues. CDR3: CASSLTEEGPGTEAFF. CDR3 in DNA: TGCGCCAGCAGCTTAACGGAGGAGGGTCCTGGCACTGAAGCTTTCTTT.

The rearrangement uses TRBV11-2 and TRBJ1-1, with D possibly TRBD1 on 5 matching bases. Germline V gene sequence: CDR1 SGHAT, CDR2 FQNNGV. The V end was cut by 6 bases, the J end by 8 bases, with 10 bases between. The CDR3 is 11 amino acids. CDR3 sequence reads: CASSWRGEAFF. DNA of the CDR3: TGTGCCAGCAGTTGGAGGGGAGAAGCTTTCTTT.

The chain combines TRBV7-8 with TRBJ2-5, with 15 bases identical to TRBD2. Germline CDR1 reads SGHVS; CDR2 reads FQNEAQ. The CDR3 is made up of 16 amino acids. The trim removed 5 bases at V and 3 bases at J, leaving 4 bases unmatched. The CDR3, as DNA: TGTGCCAGCAGCCCCCGGACTAGCGGGGGGGAAGAGACCCAGTACTTC. Protein sequence: CASSPRTSGGEETQYF.

The chain couples TRBV7-9 to TRBJ1-6; D ambiguous. V lost 2 bases to trimming and J lost 10 bases, with 12 bases between them. CDR1 SEHNR and CDR2 FQNEAQ come from the germline V gene (reference sequence). This CDR3 has 14 amino acids. The DNA of the CDR3 is TGTGCCAGCAGCTTACTGAATGGAGTCTCACCCCTCCACTTT. This gives the protein CASSLLNGVSPLHF.

The CDR3 DNA sequence: TGTGCCAGCAGGAGGGACAGGGCCCCAGATACGCAGTATTTT. Translating gives CASRRDRAPDTQYF. The chain links TRBV14 to TRBJ2-3; 9 bases match TRBD1. V lost 6 bases and J lost 4; bases outside the gene matches: 5. Germline V lookup: CDR1 SGHDN, CDR2 FVKESK. The CDR3 length is 14 residues.

The V and J genes are TRBV14 and TRBJ1-4; D unresolved. Trimming cost V 6 bases and J 8 bases, with 16 bases left between them. Germline lookup yields CDR1 SGHDN and CDR2 FVKESK. CDR3 size: 14 residues. The CDR3 bases are TGTGCCAGCAGTCCTTACCCAACGAGGGAAAAACTGTTTTTT. This gives the protein CASSPYPTREKLFF.

The chain couples TRBV5-1 to TRBJ1-4; 9 nucleotides match TRBD1. J lost 8 bases, V lost 0 bases, and 8 bases had no gene match. CDR3 length: 16 amino acids. Germline CDR1 and CDR2: SGHRS and YFSETQ. CDR3 residues: CASSLGPGTGGEKLFF. The CDR3 DNA follows: TGCGCCAGCAGCTTGGGTCCCGGCACAGGGGGCGAAAAACTGTTTTTT.

This chain links TRBV7-3 with TRBJ2-6; D call uncertain. Trimming left V 5 bases short and J 0 bases short, with 8 bases between. Per the germline V gene, CDR1 is SGHTA and CDR2 is FQGTGA. The CDR3 contains 15 residues. The CDR3 DNA reads TGTGCCAGCAGCCAGGTCAGCTCTGGGGCCAACGTCCTGACTTTC. This translates into CASSQVSSGANVLTF.

The chain joins TRBV19 to TRBJ2-2, with D maybe TRBD1 (5 bases). Germline V gene lookup returns CDR1 LNHDA and CDR2 SQIVND (reference sequence). This CDR3 region has 15 residues. Between the trimmed V and J ends, which lost 3 bases and 6 bases, there was a span of 14 bases. CDR3 DNA: TGTGCCAGTAGTATTTTCGGGCAGGGCGCCGGGGAGCTGTTTTTT. Translation gives CASSIFGQGAGELFF.

This clone was picked up a small number of times. DNA of the CDR3: TGTGCCAGCAGCTTAGTTTTGACTTTCCCTGGCTCCTACAATGAGCAGTTCTTC. The encoded protein is CASSLVLTFPGSYNEQFF. The rearrangement links TRBV13 to TRBJ2-1; D is undetermined. V gave up 1 base and J gave up 0 bases, with 16 bases separating them. Per the germline V gene, CDR1 is PRHDT and CDR2 is FYEKMQ (reference sequence). CDR3 size: 18 residues.

This chain connects TRBV11-1 to TRBJ1-3; the match to TRBD1 covers 10 bases. V lost 5 bases, J lost 4 bases, and 5 bases stayed unmatched. This CDR3 is built from 15 residues. Germline V gives CDR1 SGHAT, CDR2 FQDESV (reference sequence). Written as DNA, the CDR3 is TGTGCCAGCAGCAGGACAGGGGGTCAAGGAAACACCATATATTTT. Translating gives CASSRTGGQGNTIYF.

This chain uses TRBV7-2 with TRBJ1-1; 10 bases align to TRBD1. Per the germline V gene, CDR1 is SGHTA and CDR2 is FQGNSA. The CDR3 is 15 amino acids. The trim removed 8 bases at V and 4 bases at J, leaving 10 bases unmatched. The CDR3, as DNA: TGTGCCAGCCGAGGACAGGGGGGCCCTGTCACTGAAGCTTTCTTT. This encodes CASRGQGGPVTEAFF.

The chain is built from TRBV7-3 and TRBJ1-1, with 7 bases lining up with TRBD1. Germline V gene data show CDR1 as SGHTA and CDR2 as FQGTGA. This CDR3 comprises 15 residues. Trimming cost V 3 bases and J 2 bases; bases outside gene matches: 6. As DNA, the CDR3 is TGTGCCAGCAGCTTGCTAGGGGGCACAAACACTGAAGCTTTCTTT. Translated: CASSLLGGTNTEAFF.

The CDR3 is CASSLGGGSQETQYF. CDR3 DNA: TGCGCCAGCAGCTTGGGCGGGGGGTCTCAAGAGACCCAGTACTTC. V gene TRBV5-1 combines with J gene TRBJ2-5; TRBD2 matches at 8 bases. CDR3 length equals 15 residues. From germline, CDR1 is SGHRS and CDR2 YFSETQ. Germline trimming cut 0 bases from V and 2 bases from J; bases unmatched to any gene: 3.

The V and J genes are TRBV19 and TRBJ1-1; 10 nucleotides agree with TRBD1. The CDR3 is made up of 18 amino acids. The J segment lost 8 bases and the V segment lost 3 bases, leaving 18 bases of the junction unmatched. CDR1 and CDR2 (germline): LNHDA, SQIVND (reference sequence). Here the CDR3 DNA reads TGTGCCAGTAGTATGCTACCGGGACAGGGGCCGTTGTCCTCCGAAGCTTTCTTT. Residues: CASSMLPGQGPLSSEAFF.

J is TRBJ1-1 and V is TRBV20-1; no clear D. Trimming removed 7 bases at V and 1 base at J, with 7 bases between. Per the germline V gene, CDR1 is DFQATT and CDR2 is SNEGSKA (reference sequence). The CDR3 consists of 11 residues. The CDR3 reads CSVTRNTEAFF. The CDR3 DNA reads as TGCAGTGTTACACGGAACACTGAAGCTTTCTTT.

This clone was seen a handful of times. This chain joins TRBV5-1 and TRBJ2-4; maybe TRBD1 (6 bases). The CDR3 is made up of 13 amino acids. The germline CDR1 and CDR2 sequences are SGHRS and YFSETQ. The V end lost 2 bases, the J end lost 9 bases, and 12 bases lay between the germline ends. CDR3 residues: CASSFNRASIQYF. CDR3 nucleotides: TGCGCCAGCAGCTTTAACAGGGCAAGCATTCAGTACTTC.

This clone has only one observation. V gene TRBV6-5 combines with J gene TRBJ1-4, with TRBD1 matching over 9 bases. V shed 8 bases and J 8 bases; nucleotides not matched to a gene: 6. The CDR3 runs to 13 residues. Germline V gene sequence: CDR1 MNHEY, CDR2 SVGAGI. The CDR3 is CASRQGVEEKLFF. In DNA, the CDR3 is TGTGCCAGCCGACAGGGGGTAGAGGAAAAACTGTTTTTT.

V is TRBV11-3 and J is TRBJ2-1, with TRBD2 identical over 10 bases. With V trimmed by 3 bases and J by 7 bases, 9 bases remained unmatched. Germline CDR1 reads SGHNT; CDR2 reads YENEEA. The CDR3 length is 16 residues. CDR3 in amino acids: CASSFGPAGGVNEQFF. CDR3 DNA sequence: TGTGCCAGCAGCTTCGGTCCAGCGGGAGGGGTAAATGAGCAGTTCTTC.

The chain has TRBV9 and TRBJ1-1, with 9 positions matching TRBD1. The trim removed 1 base at V and 4 bases at J, leaving 8 bases unmatched. CDR1 and CDR2 (germline): SGDLS, YYNGEE. The CDR3 has 16 amino acids. The CDR3 DNA sequence: TGTGCCAGCAGCGTATCGGGACAGGGTTGGGGCACTGAAGCTTTCTTT. Its protein is CASSVSGQGWGTEAFF. Complete variable domain (other parts from reference TRBV9 and TRBJ1-1): DSGVTQTPKHLITATGQRVTLRCSPRSGDLSVYWYQQSLDQGLQFLIQYYNGEERAKGNILERFSAQQFPDLHSELNLSSLELGDSALYFCASSVSGQGWGTEAFFGQGTRLTVV.

This clone appeared many times. The rearrangement links TRBV6-6 to TRBJ1-2, with D possibly matching TRBD1 (5 bases). Germline V gene sequence: CDR1 MNHNY, CDR2 SVGAGI (reference sequence). This CDR3 is 16 amino acids long. With 7 bases removed from V and 8 bases from J, the gap between germline ends came to 26 bases. CDR3 loop: CASTPYGAQGLRGYTF. In DNA, the CDR3 is TGTGCCAGCACCCCCTACGGGGCGCAGGGACTCAGGGGCTACACCTTC.

The chain links TRBV6-2 or TRBV6-3 to TRBJ2-1; D is perhaps TRBD2 (6 bases). CDR1 and CDR2 from the germline V gene are MNHEY and SVGEGT. With 3 bases removed from V and 0 bases from J, the gap between germline ends came to 9 bases. There are 15 residues in the CDR3. The CDR3 nucleotides read TGTGCCAGCAGTTATGCGGGAAGCTCCTACAATGAGCAGTTCTTC. This translates into CASSYAGSSYNEQFF.

This sequence joins TRBV18 and TRBJ1-4; perhaps TRBD1 as D (5 bases). CDR1 and CDR2 from the germline V gene are KGHSH and LQKENI. Trimming took 2 bases from V and 3 from J, leaving 16 bases between them. The CDR3 extends over 17 amino acids. The CDR3 sequence: CASSPMAGRRSNEKLFF. DNA of the CDR3: TGTGCCAGCTCACCAATGGCAGGGAGGAGATCTAATGAAAAACTGTTTTTT.

A word on this clone: This CDR3 is also generated by other DNA sequences in the sample. J is TRBJ1-1 and V is TRBV18; 8 bases line up with TRBD1. The CDR3 is 15 residues long. The J segment lost 0 bases and the V segment lost 3 bases, leaving 3 bases of the junction unmatched. Germline CDR1 reads KGHSH; CDR2 reads LQKENI. In nucleotides, the CDR3 is TGTGCCAGCTCACCGGGACAGGCGATGAACACTGAAGCTTTCTTT. As protein: CASSPGQAMNTEAFF.

This clone appeared a single time. CDR3 region: CASSLATGENYGYTF. The CDR3 DNA reads as TGCGCCAGCAGCTTGGCTACAGGGGAAAACTATGGCTACACCTTC. The V and J genes are TRBV5-1 and TRBJ1-2, with 7 bases lining up with TRBD1. V was clipped by 0 bases and J by 2 bases; unmatched bases: 4. CDR1 and CDR2 from the germline V gene are SGHRS and YFSETQ. The CDR3 is 15 residues long.